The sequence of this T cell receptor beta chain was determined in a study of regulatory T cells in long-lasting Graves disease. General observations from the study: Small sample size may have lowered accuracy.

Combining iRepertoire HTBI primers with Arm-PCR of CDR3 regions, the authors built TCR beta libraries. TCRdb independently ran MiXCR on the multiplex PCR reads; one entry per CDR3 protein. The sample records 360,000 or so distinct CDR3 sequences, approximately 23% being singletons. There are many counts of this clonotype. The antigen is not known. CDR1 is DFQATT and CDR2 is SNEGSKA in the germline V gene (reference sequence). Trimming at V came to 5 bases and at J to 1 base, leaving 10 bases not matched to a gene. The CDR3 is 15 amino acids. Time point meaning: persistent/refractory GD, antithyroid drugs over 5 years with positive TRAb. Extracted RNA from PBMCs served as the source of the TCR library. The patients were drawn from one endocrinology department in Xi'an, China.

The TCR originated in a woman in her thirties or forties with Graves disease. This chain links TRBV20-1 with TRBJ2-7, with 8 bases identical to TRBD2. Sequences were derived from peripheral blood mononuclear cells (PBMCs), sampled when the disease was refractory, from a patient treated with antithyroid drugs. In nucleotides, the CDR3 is TGCAGTGCTCCCAGGTCAAGCGGGAGATCCTACGAGCAGTACTTC. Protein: CSAPRSSGRSYEQYF.